This T cell receptor beta chain was sequenced in a study of post-analysis software for immune sequencing data. Findings and limits, study-wide: Patients carried 4 or 5 TRBV segments more frequently than controls did, and TRBV5-6, TRBV5-1 and TRBV20-1 were among them.

Unique molecular identifiers were built into the TCR beta cDNA libraries. TCRdb passed the PCR reads through MiXCR, listing each CDR3 protein once. The sample has 450,000 to 700,000 distinct CDR3 sequences; around 44% are singletons. CDR3 length: 15 amino acids. The V gene end was trimmed by 3 bases and the J gene end by 5 bases; junction bases not matched to a gene: 9. Germline CDR1 reads DFQATT; CDR2 reads SNEGSKA (reference sequence). Of note for this clonotype: The antigen remains unidentified.

This clonotype was sampled from a girl aged 10-17 years with multiple sclerosis. This sequence joins TRBV20-1 and TRBJ2-1; TRBD2 agrees at 8 bases. The sample was blood. The DNA of the CDR3 is TGCAGTGCTAGGGGTCGAGCGGGGGCCGACAATGAGCAGTTCTTC. Protein: CSARGRAGADNEQFF.